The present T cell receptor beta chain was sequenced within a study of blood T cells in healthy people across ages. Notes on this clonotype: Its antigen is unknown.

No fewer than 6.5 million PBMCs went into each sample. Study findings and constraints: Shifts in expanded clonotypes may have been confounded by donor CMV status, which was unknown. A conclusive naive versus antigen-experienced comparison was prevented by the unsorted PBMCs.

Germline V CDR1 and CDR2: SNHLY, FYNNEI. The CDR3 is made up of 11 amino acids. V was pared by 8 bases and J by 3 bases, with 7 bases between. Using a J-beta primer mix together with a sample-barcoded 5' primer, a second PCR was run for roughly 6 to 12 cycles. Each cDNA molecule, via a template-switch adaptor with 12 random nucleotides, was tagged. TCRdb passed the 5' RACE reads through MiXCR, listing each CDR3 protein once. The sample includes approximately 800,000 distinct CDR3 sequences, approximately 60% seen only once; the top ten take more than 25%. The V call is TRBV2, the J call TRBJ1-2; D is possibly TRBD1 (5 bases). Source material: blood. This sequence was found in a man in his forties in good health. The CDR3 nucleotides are TGTGCCAGCGAGGGGCACTATGGCTACACCTTC. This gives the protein CASEGHYGYTF.